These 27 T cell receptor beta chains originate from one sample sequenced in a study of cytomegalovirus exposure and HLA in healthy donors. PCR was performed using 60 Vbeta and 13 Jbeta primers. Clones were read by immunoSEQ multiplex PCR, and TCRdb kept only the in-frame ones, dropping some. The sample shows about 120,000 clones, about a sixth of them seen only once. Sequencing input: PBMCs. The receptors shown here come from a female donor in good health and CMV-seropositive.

The CDR3 here is CASSYGVVVRTGELFF. CDR3 bases: TGTGCCAGCAGTTACGGTGTGGTAGTCAGGACCGGGGAGCTGTTTTTT. This sequence joins TRBV6-6 and TRBJ2-2; D gene ambiguous. The CDR3 is 16 residues long. Germline CDR1 is MNHNY and CDR2 is SVGAGI (reference sequence). Trimming took off 2 bases at V and 5 bases at J, with 15 bases between the two ends.

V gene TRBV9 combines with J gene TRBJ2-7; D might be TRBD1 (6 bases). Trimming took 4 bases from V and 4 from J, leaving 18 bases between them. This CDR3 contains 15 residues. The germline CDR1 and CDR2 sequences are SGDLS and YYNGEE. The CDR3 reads CASSFTGQGWYEQYF. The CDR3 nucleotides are TGTGCCAGCAGCTTTACGGGGCAGGGGTGGTACGAGCAGTACTTC.

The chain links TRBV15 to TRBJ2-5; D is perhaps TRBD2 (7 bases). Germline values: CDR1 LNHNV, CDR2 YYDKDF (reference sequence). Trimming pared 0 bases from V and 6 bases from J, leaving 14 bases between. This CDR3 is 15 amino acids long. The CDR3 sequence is CATSRDWSGGQTQYF. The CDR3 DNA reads TGTGCCACCAGCAGAGATTGGTCGGGGGGCCAGACCCAGTACTTC. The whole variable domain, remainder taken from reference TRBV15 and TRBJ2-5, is DAMVIQNPRYQVTQFGKPVTLSCSQTLNHNVMYWYQQKSSQAPKLLFHYYDKDFNNEADTPDNFQSRRPNTSFCFLDIRSPGLGDTAMYLCATSRDWSGGQTQYFGPGTRLLVL.

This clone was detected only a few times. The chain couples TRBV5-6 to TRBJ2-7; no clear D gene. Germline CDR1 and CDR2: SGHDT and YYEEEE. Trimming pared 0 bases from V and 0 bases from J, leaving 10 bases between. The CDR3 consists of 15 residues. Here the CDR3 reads CASSLAGGSSYEQYF. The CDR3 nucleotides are TGTGCCAGCAGCTTGGCCGGCGGCAGCTCCTACGAGCAGTACTTC.

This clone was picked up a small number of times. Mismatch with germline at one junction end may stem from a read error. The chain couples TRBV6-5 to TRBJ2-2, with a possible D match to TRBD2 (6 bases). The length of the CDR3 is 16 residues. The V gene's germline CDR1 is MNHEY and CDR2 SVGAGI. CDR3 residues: CASSHSLGGTVGELFF. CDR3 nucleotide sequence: TGTGCCAGCAGTCACTCACTCGGGGGAACGGTCGGGGAGCTGTTTTTT.

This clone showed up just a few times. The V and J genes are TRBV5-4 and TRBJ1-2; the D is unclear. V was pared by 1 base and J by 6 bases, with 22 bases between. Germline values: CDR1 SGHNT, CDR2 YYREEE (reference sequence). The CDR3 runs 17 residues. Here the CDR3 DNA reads TGTGCCAGCAGCTTGTATTTCGCAGACTCAGAATCGAATGGCTACACCTTC. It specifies CASSLYFADSESNGYTF.

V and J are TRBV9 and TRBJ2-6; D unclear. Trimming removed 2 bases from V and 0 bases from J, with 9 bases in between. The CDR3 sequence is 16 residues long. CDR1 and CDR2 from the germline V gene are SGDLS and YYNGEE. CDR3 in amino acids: CASSVRASSGANVLTF. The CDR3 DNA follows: TGTGCCAGCAGCGTTAGAGCTAGCTCTGGGGCCAACGTCCTGACTTTC.

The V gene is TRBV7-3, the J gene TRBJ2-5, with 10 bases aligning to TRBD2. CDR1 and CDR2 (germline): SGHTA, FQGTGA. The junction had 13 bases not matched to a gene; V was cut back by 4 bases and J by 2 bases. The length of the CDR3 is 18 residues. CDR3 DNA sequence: TGTGCCAGCAGCTCTGGAAGTAGCGGGAGGTTCTCTCAAGAGACCCAGTACTTC. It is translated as CASSSGSSGRFSQETQYF.

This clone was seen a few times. Here the CDR3 DNA reads TGCGCCAGCAGCTTAATACCGTCAGGGGGCCATGGCTACACCTTC. Translation: CASSLIPSGGHGYTF. This rearrangement joins TRBV5-1 to TRBJ1-2; 8 nucleotides match TRBD1. The CDR3 contains 15 residues. Trimming took 2 bases from V and 6 from J; bases not matched to a gene: 9. The germline CDR1 and CDR2 sequences are SGHRS and YFSETQ.

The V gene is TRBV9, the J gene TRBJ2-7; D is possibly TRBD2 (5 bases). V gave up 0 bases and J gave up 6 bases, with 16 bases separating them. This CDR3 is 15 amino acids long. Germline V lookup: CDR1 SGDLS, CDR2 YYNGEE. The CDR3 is CASSVAPTKGVEQYF. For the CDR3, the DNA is TGTGCCAGCAGCGTAGCTCCGACTAAAGGTGTCGAGCAGTACTTC.

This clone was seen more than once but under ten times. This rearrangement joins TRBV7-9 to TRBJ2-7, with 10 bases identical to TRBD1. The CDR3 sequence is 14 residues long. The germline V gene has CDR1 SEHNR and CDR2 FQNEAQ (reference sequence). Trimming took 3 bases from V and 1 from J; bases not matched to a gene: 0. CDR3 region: CASSLDRGSYEQYF. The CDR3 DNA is TGTGCCAGCAGCTTGGACAGGGGGTCCTACGAGCAGTACTTC.

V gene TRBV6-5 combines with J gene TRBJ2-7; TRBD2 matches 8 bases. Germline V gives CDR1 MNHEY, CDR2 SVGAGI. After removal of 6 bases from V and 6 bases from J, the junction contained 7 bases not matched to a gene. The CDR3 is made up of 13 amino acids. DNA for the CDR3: TGTGCCAGCAGGGGGAGCGGGAGCACCGAGCAGTACTTC. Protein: CASRGSGSTEQYF.

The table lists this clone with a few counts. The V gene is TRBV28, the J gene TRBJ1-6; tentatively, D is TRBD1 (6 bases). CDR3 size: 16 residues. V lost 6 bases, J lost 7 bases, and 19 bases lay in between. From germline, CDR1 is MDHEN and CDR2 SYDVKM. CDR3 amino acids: CASRVHRVGGNSPLHF. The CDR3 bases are TGTGCCAGCAGGGTCCACAGGGTGGGTGGGAATTCACCCCTCCACTTT.

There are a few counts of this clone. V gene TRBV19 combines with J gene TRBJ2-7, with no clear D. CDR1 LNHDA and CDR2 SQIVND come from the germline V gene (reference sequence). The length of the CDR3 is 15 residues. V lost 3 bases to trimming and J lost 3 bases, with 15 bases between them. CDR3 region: CASSIRRNGFYEQYF. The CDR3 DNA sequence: TGTGCCAGTAGTATTCGCAGGAATGGATTCTACGAGCAGTACTTC.

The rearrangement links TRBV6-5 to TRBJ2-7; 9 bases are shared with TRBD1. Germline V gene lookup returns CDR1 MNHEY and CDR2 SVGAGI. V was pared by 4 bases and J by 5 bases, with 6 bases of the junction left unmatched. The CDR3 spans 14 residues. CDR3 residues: CASSSAGTGNEQYF. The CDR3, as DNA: TGTGCCAGCAGTTCGGCCGGGACAGGGAACGAGCAGTACTTC.

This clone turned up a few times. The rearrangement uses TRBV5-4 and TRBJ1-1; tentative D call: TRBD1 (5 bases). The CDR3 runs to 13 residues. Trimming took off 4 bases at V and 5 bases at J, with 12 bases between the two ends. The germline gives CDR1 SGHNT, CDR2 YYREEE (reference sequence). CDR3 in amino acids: CASSRWEGTEAFF. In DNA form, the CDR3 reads TGTGCCAGCAGCCGCTGGGAGGGGACTGAAGCTTTCTTT. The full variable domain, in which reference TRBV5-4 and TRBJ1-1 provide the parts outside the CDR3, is ETGVTQSPTHLIKTRGQQVTLRCSSQSGHNTVSWYQQALGQGPQFIFQYYREEENGRGNFPPRFSGLQFPNYSSELNVNALELDDSALYLCASSRWEGTEAFFGQGTRLTVV.

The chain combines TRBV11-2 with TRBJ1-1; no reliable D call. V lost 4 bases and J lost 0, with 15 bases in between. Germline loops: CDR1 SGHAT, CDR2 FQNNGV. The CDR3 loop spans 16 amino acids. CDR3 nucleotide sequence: TGTGCCAGCAGCTCCTCTTGGAGTTGGATGAACACTGAAGCTTTCTTT. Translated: CASSSSWSWMNTEAFF.

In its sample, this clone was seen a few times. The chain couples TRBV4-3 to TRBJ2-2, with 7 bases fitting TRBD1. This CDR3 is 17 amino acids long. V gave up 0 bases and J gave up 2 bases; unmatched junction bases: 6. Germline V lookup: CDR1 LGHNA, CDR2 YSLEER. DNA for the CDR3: TGCGCCAGCAGCCAAGATGGGGACAGTTATAACACCGGGGAGCTGTTTTTT. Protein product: CASSQDGDSYNTGELFF.

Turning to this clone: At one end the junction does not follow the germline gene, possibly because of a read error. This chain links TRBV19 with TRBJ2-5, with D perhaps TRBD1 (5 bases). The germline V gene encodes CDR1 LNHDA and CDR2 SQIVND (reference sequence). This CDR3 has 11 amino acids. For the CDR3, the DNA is TGTGCCAGTAGTAGGGGCTTTAGGATGGACTTC. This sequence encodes CASSRGFRMDF.

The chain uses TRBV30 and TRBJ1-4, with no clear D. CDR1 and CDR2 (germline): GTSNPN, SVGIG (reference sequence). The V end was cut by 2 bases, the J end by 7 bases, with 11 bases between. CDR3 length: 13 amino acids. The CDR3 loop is CAWSLSSGEKLFF. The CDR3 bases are TGTGCCTGGAGTCTCTCCTCCGGTGAAAAACTGTTTTTT. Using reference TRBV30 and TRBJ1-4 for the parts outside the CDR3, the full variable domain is SQTIHQWPATLVQPVGSPLSLECTVEGTSNPNLYWYRQAAGRGLQLLFYSVGIGQISSEVPQNLSASRPQDRQFILSSKKLLLSDSGFYLCAWSLSSGEKLFFGSGTQLSVL.

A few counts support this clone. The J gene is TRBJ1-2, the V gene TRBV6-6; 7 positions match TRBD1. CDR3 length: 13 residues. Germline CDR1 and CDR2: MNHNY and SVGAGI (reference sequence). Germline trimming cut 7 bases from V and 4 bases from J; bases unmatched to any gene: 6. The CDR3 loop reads CASTQDRAYGYTF. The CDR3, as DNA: TGTGCCAGCACCCAAGACAGGGCCTATGGCTACACCTTC.

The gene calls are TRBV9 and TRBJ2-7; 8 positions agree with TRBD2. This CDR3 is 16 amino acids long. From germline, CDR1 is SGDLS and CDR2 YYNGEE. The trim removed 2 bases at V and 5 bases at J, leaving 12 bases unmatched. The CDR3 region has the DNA TGTGCCAGCAGCGTCGGGGGGGGCGCATTTAGGAACGAGCAGTACTTC. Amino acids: CASSVGGGAFRNEQYF.

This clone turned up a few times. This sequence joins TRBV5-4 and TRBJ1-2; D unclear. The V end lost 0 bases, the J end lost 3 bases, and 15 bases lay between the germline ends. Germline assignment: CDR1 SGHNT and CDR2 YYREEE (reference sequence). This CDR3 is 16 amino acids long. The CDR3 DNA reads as TGTGCCAGCAGCTTGGGGTCGGCGGGGTTGGACTATGGCTACACCTTC. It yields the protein CASSLGSAGLDYGYTF.

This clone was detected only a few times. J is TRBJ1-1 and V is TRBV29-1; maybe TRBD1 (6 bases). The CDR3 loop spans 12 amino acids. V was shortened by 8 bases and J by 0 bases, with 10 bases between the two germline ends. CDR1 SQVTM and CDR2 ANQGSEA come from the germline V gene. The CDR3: CSTDRMNTEAFF. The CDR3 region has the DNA TGCAGCACGGACAGAATGAACACTGAAGCTTTCTTT.

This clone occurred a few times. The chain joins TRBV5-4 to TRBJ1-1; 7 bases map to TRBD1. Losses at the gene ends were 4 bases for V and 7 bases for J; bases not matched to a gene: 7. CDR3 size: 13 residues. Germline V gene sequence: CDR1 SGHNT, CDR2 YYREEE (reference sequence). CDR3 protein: CASSPPGTDEAFF. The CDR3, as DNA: TGTGCCAGCAGCCCACCCGGGACAGATGAAGCTTTCTTT.

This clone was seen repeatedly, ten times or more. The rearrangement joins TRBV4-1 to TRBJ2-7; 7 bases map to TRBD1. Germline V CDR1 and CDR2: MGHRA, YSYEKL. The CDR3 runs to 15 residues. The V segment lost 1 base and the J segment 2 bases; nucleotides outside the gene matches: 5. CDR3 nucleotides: TGCGCCAGCAGCCAAGGAAGACAGGGACCCTACGAGCAGTACTTC. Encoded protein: CASSQGRQGPYEQYF.

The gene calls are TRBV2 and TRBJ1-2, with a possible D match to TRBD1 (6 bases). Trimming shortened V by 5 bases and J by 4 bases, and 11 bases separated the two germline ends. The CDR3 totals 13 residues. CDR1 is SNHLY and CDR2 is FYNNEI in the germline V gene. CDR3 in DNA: TGTGCCAGCAGTACAGGGACCGCCTATGGCTACACCTTC. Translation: CASSTGTAYGYTF.